This T cell receptor beta chain was obtained from a study of memory CD4+ T cells and cytomegalovirus serostatus. V gave up 2 bases and J gave up 8 bases; unmatched junction bases: 19. The CDR3 length is 21 residues. Germline V CDR1 and CDR2: MGHRA, YSYEKL. Produced via immunoSEQ multiplex PCR; TCRdb's table is partial and in-frame only. The repertoire holds about 54,000 clones, with roughly four fifths as singletons. Single viable CD3+CD4+CD8-CD45RO+ cells were sorted as the memory CD4+ T cells. The chain carries TRBV4-1 and TRBJ2-1; 15 positions agree with TRBD2. The origin of this receptor is an adult in good health and CMV-seronegative. The sample was memory CD4+ T cells from blood. CDR3 sequence (DNA): TGCGCCAGCAGCCAACTAATACCCGCCGGGACTAGCGGGAGGCCGCCCGATGAGCAGTTCTTC. It encodes CASSQLIPAGTSGRPPDEQFF.